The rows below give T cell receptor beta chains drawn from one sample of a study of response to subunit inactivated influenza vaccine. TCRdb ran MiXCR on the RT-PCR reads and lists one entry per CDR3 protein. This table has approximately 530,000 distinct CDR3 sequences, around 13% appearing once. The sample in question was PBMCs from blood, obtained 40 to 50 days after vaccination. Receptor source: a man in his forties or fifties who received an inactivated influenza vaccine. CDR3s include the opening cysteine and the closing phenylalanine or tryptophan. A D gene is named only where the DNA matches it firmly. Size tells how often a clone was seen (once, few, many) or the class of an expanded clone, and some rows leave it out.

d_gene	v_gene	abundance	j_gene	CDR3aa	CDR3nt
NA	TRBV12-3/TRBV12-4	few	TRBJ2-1	CASTRDNYNEQFF	TGTGCCAGCACCAGGGACAACTACAATGAGCAGTTCTTC
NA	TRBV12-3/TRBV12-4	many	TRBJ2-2	CASTLGRDTGELFF	TGTGCCAGCACCCTGGGCAGGGACACCGGGGAGCTGTTTTTT
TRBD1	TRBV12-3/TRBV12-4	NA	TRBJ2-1	CASSLRQGNEQFF	TGTGCCAGCAGCCTTAGACAGGGCAATGAGCAGTTCTTC
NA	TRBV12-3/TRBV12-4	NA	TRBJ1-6	CASKPTGDYSPLHF	TGTGCCAGCAAACCGACGGGGGATTATTCACCCCTCCACTTT
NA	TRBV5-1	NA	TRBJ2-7	CASTRFPRGAGYEQYF	TGCGCCAGCACCCGCTTCCCTCGGGGGGCTGGCTACGAGCAGTACTTC
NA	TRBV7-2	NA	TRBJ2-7	CASSAPRLGTPYEQYF	TGTGCCAGCAGCGCACCACGGTTGGGGACCCCCTACGAGCAGTACTTC
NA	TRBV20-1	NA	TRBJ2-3	CSARRDPSTDTQYF	TGCAGTGCTAGACGGGACCCAAGCACAGATACGCAGTATTTT
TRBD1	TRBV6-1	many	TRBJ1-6	CASRPGQGNSPLHF	TGTGCCAGCAGGCCGGGACAGGGTAATTCACCCCTCCACTTT
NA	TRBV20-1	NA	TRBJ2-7	CSARDKLQGWGEQYF	TGCAGTGCTAGAGATAAGTTGCAGGGTTGGGGCGAGCAGTACTTC
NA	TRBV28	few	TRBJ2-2	CASSLRGGSNTGELFF	TGTGCCAGCAGTTTAAGGGGGGGTTCGAACACCGGGGAGCTGTTTTTT
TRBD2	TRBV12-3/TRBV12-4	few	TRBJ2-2	CASRPLAGLNTGELFF	TGTGCCAGCAGGCCACTAGCGGGGCTTAACACCGGGGAGCTGTTTTTT
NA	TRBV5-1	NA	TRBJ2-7	CASSLGVASLYEQYF	TGCGCCAGCAGCTTGGGGGTAGCGTCCCTCTACGAGCAGTACTTC
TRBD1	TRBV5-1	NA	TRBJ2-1	CAMPGQGADEQFF	TGCGCCATGCCGGGACAGGGGGCTGATGAGCAGTTCTTC
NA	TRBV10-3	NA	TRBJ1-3	CAISESSGNTIYF	TGTGCCATCAGTGAGAGCTCTGGAAACACCATATATTTT
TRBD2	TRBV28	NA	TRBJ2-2	CASSPHTSVTGELFF	TGTGCCAGCAGTCCGCACACTAGCGTCACCGGGGAGCTGTTTTTT
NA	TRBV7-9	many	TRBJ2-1	CASSLVGAREQFF	TGTGCCAGCAGCTTAGTCGGGGCTCGTGAGCAGTTCTTC
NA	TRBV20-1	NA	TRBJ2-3	CSASPRGRSDTQYF	TGCAGTGCTAGCCCTCGGGGGAGGTCGGATACGCAGTATTTT
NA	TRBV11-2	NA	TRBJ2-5	CASSSLAGKETQYF	TGTGCCAGCAGCTCCCTCGCCGGGAAAGAGACCCAGTACTTC
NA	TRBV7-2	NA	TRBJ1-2	CASSTRRGQEVGYTF	TGTGCCAGCAGCACCCGGAGGGGACAAGAAGTTGGCTACACCTTC
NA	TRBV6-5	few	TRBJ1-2	CASSSTRAANYGYTF	TGTGCCAGCAGTTCAACCCGGGCCGCAAACTATGGCTACACCTTC
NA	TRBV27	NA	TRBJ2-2	CASKNIGTTGELFF	TGTGCCAGCAAGAATATAGGGACCACCGGGGAGCTGTTTTTT
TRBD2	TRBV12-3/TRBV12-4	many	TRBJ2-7	CASSFRGGYEQYF	TGTGCCAGCAGTTTCCGGGGGGGATACGAGCAGTACTTC
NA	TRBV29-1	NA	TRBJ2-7	CSGKEGSYEQYF	TGCAGCGGTAAAGAGGGATCCTACGAGCAGTACTTC
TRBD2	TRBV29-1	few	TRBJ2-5	CSVVGTSGAVYQETQYF	TGCAGCGTTGTCGGGACTAGCGGGGCGGTTTACCAAGAGACCCAGTACTTC
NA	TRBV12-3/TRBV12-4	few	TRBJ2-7	CASTNLYEQYF	TGTGCCAGCACCAACCTCTACGAGCAGTACTTC
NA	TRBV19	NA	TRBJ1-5	CASSPGPGQPQHF	TGTGCCAGTAGTCCTGGCCCAGGGCAGCCCCAGCATTTT
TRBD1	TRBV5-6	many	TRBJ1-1	CASSSNDRDTRNTEAFF	TGTGCCAGCAGCTCTAACGACAGGGACACTCGGAACACTGAAGCTTTCTTT
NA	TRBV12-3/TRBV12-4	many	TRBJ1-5	CASSLGRGWGNQPQHF	TGTGCCAGCAGTTTGGGTCGAGGGTGGGGCAATCAGCCCCAGCATTTT
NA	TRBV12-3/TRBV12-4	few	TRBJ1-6	CASRRGRRTGPLHF	TGTGCCAGCAGGAGGGGAAGACGGACGGGACCCCTCCACTTT
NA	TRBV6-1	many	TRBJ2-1	CASSERRGLTSSYNEQFF	TGTGCCAGCAGTGAACGTCGTGGTCTCACAAGCTCCTACAATGAGCAGTTCTTC
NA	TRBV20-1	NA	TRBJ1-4	CSASLGEKLFF	TGCAGTGCTAGTCTCGGTGAAAAACTGTTTTTT
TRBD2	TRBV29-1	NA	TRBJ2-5	CSVAGLAGYQETQYF	TGCAGCGTTGCCGGACTAGCGGGGTACCAAGAGACCCAGTACTTC
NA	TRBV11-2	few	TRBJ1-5	CASSFGPDNQPQHF	TGTGCCAGCAGCTTCGGGCCTGACAATCAGCCCCAGCATTTT
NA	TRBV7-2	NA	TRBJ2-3	CASSLVGLTDTQYF	TGTGCCAGCAGCTTAGTAGGACTCACAGATACGCAGTATTTT
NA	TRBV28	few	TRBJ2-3	CASSLYTSDTQYF	TGTGCCAGCAGTTTATATACCTCAGATACGCAGTATTTT
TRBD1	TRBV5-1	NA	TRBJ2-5	CASTMKGAGETQYF	TGCGCCAGCACAATGAAGGGGGCCGGAGAGACCCAGTACTTC
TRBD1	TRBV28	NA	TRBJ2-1	CASWVGQGINEQFF	TGTGCCAGCTGGGTTGGACAGGGGATCAATGAGCAGTTCTTC
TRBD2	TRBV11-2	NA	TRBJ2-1	CATGTGGTSETLLSYNEQFF	TGTGCCACCGGAACAGGAGGGACTAGCGAAACCCTCCTCTCCTACAATGAGCAGTTCTTC
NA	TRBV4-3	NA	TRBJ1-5	CASSQDPQIGQPQHF	TGCGCCAGCAGCCAGGACCCTCAAATAGGGCAGCCCCAGCATTTT
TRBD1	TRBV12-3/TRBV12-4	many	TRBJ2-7	CASSGTDYYEQYF	TGTGCCAGCAGTGGGACAGATTACTACGAGCAGTACTTC
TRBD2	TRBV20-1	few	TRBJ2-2	CSARDPTSGNTGELFF	TGCAGTGCTAGAGATCCGACTAGCGGGAACACCGGGGAGCTGTTTTTT
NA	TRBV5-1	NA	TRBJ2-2	CASSPGHRNTGELFF	TGCGCCAGCAGCCCGGGACATAGGAACACCGGGGAGCTGTTTTTT
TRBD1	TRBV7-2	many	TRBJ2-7	CASRQGSAYEQYF	TGTGCCAGCAGACAGGGGTCCGCCTACGAGCAGTACTTC
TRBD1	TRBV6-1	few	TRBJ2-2	CASKGQGFTGELFF	TGTGCCAGCAAGGGACAGGGTTTCACCGGGGAGCTGTTTTTT
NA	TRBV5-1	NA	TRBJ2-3	CASSPEGDSTTDTQYF	TGCGCCAGCAGCCCAGAGGGTGATTCAACCACAGATACGCAGTATTTT
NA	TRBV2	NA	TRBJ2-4	CASSELADGLYF	TGTGCCAGCAGTGAGTTGGCCGACGGGCTGTACTTC
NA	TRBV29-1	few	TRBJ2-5	CSFWRGNQGETQYF	TGCAGCTTCTGGAGAGGGAACCAGGGAGAGACCCAGTACTTC
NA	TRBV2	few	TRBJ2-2	CASSESTRRLFF	TGTGCCAGCAGTGAAAGCACTAGACGGCTGTTTTTT
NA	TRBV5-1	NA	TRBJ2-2	CASSLGRLAGELFF	TGCGCCAGCAGCTTGGGTCGTCTAGCCGGGGAGCTGTTTTTT
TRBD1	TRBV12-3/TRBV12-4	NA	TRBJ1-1	CASSFRGQGKNTEAFF	TGTGCCAGCAGTTTCAGGGGACAGGGCAAAAACACTGAAGCTTTCTTT
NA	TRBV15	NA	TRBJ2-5	CATSRDPTRGKETQYF	TGTGCCACCAGCAGAGATCCCACTAGGGGGAAAGAGACCCAGTACTTC